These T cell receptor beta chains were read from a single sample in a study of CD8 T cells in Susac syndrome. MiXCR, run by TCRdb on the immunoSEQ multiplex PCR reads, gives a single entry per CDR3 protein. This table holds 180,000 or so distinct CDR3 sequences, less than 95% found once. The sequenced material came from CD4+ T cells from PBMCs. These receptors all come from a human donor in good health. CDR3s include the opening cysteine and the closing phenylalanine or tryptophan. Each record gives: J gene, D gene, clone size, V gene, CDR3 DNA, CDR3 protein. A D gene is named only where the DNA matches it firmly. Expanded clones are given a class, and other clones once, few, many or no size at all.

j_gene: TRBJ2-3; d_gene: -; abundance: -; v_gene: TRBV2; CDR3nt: TGTGCCAGCAGTGCAGAAATCACAGATACGCAGTATTTT; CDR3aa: CASSAEITDTQYF
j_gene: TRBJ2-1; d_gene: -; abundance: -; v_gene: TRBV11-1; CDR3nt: TGTGCCAGCAGCTTGAGGGCAGGGGTCGGCAATGAGCAGTTCTTC; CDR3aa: CASSLRAGVGNEQFF
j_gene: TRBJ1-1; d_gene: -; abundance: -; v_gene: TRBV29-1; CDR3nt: TGCAGCGTTGGATTGGGGGAGGTGAACACTGAAGCTTTCTTT; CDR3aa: CSVGLGEVNTEAFF
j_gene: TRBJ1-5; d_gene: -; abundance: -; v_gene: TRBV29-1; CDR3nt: TGCAGCGTGGCCTACAGGGACAATCAGCCCCAGCATTTT; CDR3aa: CSVAYRDNQPQHF
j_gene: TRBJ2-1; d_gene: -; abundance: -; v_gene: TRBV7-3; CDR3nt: TGTGCCAGTGCTAGGGGTGGGATTAATGAGCAGTTCTTC; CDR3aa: CASARGGINEQFF
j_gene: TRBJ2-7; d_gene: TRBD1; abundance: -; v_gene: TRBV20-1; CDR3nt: TGCAGTGCGCTGGGACAGGGGGACTACGAGCAGTACTTC; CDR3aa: CSALGQGDYEQYF
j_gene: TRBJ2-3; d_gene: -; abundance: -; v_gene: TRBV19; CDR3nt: TGTGCCAGTAGGGCCGCCGCTGGAGGCACAGATACGCAGTATTTT; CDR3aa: CASRAAAGGTDTQYF
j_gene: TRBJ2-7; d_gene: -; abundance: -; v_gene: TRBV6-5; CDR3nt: TGTGCCAGCAGTCAAGTGTGGTACGAGCAGTACTTC; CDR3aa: CASSQVWYEQYF
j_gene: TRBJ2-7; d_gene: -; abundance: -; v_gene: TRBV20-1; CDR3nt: TGCAGTGCATTCGGGACATCTTACTACGAGCAGTACTTC; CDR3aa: CSAFGTSYYEQYF
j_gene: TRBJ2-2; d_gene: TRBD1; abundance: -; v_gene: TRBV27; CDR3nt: TGTGCCAGCAGAGTAACAGGGGGGCAGGCCGGGGAGCTGTTTTTT; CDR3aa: CASRVTGGQAGELFF
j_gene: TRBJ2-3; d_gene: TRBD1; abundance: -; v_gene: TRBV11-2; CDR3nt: TGTGCCAGCAGCTCCGACAGGGAAATGGTCACAGATACGCAGTATTTT; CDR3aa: CASSSDREMVTDTQYF
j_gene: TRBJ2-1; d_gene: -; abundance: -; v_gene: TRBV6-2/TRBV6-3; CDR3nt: TGTGCCAGCAGTTACGGAGGCTTAAACCGGTTCTTC; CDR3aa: CASSYGGLNRFF
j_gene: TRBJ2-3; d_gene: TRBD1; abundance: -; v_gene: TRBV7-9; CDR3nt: TGTGCCAGCAGCGTCGACAGGGGTTTCACAGATACGCAGTATTTT; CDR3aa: CASSVDRGFTDTQYF
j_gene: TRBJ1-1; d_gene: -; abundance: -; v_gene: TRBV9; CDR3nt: TGTGCCAGCAGCGTAGCTGCGACGGTGAACACTGAAGCTTTCTTT; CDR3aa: CASSVAATVNTEAFF
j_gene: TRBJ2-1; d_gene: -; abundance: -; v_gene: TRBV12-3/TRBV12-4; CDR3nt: TGTGCCAGCAGTACCCGACCCGGGGATGAGCAGTTCTTC; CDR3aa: CASSTRPGDEQFF
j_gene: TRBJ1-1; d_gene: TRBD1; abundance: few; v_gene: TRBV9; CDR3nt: TGTGCCAGCAGCGGCGGGACAGGGGGTAACACTGAAGCTTTCTTT; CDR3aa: CASSGGTGGNTEAFF
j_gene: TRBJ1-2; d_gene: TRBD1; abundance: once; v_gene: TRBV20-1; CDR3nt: TGCAGTGCTACGACAGGGGCGGAGGGCTACACCTTC; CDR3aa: CSATTGAEGYTF
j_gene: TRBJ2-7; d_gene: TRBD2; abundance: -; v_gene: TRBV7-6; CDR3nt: TGTGCCAGCAGCTTCGGGACTAGCGGGACAGTGCAGTACTTC; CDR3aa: CASSFGTSGTVQYF
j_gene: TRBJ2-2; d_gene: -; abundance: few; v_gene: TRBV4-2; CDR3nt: TGTGCCAGCAGCCACGTCACAGACACCGGGGAGCTGTTTTTT; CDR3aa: CASSHVTDTGELFF
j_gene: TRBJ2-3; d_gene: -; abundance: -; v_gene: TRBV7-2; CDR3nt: TGTGCCAGCAGCTCCCTTCACGTTACGCAGTATTTT; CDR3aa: CASSSLHVTQYF
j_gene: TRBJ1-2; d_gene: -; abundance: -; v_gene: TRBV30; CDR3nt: TGTGCCTGGAGTGTAAGGCGGGTCAGCTATGGCTACACCTTC; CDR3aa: CAWSVRRVSYGYTF
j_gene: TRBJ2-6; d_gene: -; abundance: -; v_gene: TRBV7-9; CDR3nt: TGTGCCAGCAGCTTGATACAGGGCTCTGGGGCCAACGTCCTGACTTTC; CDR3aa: CASSLIQGSGANVLTF